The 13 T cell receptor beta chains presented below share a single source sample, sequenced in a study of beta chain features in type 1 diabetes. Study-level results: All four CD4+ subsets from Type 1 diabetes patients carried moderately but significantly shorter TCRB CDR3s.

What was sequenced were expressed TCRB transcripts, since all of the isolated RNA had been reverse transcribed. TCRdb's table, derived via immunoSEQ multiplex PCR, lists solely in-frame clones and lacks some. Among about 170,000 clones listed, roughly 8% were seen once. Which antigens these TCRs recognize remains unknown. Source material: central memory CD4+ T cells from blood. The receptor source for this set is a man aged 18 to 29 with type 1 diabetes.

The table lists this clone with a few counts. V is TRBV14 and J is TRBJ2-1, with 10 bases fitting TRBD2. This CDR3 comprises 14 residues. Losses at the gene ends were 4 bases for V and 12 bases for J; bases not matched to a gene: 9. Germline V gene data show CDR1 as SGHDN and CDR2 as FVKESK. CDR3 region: CASSPGLAVLGQFF. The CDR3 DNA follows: TGTGCCAGCAGCCCCGGACTAGCGGTCCTTGGGCAGTTCTTC.

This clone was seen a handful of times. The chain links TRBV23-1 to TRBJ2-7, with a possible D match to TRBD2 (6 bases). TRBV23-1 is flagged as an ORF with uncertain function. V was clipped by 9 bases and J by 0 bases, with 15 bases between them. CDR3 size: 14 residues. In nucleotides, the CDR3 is TGCGCCAGACCGACTAGTTTCGGCTCCTACGAGCAGTACTTC. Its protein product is CARPTSFGSYEQYF.

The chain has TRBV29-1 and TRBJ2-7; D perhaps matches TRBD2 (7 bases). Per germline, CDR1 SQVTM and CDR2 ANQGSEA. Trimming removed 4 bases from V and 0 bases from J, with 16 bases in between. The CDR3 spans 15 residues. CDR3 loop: CSVGGGRRGSYEQYF. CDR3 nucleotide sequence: TGCAGCGTTGGGGGGGGCAGGAGGGGCTCCTACGAGCAGTACTTC.

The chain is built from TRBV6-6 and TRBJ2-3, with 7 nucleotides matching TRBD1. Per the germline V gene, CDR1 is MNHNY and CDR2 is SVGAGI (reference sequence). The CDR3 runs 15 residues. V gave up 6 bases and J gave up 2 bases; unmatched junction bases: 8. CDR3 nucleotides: TGTGCCAGCAGCTCACAGGGGAACCCCACAGATACGCAGTATTTT. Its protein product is CASSSQGNPTDTQYF.

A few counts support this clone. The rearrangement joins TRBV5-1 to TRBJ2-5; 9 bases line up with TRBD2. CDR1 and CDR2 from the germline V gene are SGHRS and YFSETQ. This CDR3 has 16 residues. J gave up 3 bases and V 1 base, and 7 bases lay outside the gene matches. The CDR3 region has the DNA TGCGCCAGCAGCTTGATACCTAGCGGGGCTAAAGAGACCCAGTACTTC. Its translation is CASSLIPSGAKETQYF.

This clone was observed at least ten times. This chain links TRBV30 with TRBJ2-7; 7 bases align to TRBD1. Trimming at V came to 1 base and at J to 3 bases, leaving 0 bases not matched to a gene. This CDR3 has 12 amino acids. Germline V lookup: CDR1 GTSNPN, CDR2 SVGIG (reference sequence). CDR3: CAWSGQGYEQYF. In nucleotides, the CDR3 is TGTGCCTGGAGTGGACAGGGCTACGAGCAGTACTTC.

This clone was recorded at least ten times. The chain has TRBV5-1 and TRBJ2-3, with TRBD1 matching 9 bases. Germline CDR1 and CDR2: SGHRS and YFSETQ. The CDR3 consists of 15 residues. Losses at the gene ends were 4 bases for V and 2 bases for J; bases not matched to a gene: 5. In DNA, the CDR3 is TGCGCCAGCAGCGGGGGACAGGGATTCACAGATACGCAGTATTTT. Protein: CASSGGQGFTDTQYF. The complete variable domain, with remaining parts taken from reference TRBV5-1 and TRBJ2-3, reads KAGVTQTPRYLIKTRGQQVTLSCSPISGHRSVSWYQQTPGQGLQFLFEYFSETQRNKGNFPGRFSGRQFSNSRSEMNVSTLELGDSALYLCASSGGQGFTDTQYFGPGTRLTVL.

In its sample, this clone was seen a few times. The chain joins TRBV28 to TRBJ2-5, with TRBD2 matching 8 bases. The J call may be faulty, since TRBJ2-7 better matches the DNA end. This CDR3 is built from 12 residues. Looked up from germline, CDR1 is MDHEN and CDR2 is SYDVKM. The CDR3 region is CASLGGAYEQYF. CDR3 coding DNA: TGTGCCAGCCTCGGGGGGGCCTACGAGCAGTACTTC.

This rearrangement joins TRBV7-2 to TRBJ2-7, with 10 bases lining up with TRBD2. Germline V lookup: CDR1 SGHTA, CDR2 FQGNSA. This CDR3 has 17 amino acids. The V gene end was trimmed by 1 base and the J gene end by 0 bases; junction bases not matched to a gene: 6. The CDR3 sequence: CASSLVVSGRSSYEQYF. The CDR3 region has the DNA TGTGCCAGCAGCTTAGTTGTTAGCGGGAGGTCCTCCTACGAGCAGTACTTC. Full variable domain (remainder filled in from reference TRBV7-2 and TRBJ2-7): GAGVSQSPSNKVTEKGKDVELRCDPISGHTALYWYRQSLGQGLEFLIYFQGNSAPDKSGLPSDRFSAERTGGSVSTLTIQRTQQEDSAVYLCASSLVVSGRSSYEQYFGPGTRLTVT.

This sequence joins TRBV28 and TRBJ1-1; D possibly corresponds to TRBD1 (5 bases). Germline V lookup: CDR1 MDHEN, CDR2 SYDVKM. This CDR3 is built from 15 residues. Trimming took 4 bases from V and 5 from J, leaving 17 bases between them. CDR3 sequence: CASSSARQLGTEAFF. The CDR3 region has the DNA TGTGCCAGCAGTTCTGCTCGACAGCTGGGGACTGAAGCTTTCTTT.

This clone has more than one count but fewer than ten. The CDR3 spells CASSDSGYGYTF. The CDR3, as DNA: TGTGCCAGCAGTGACAGTGGCTATGGCTACACCTTC. The chain links TRBV5-5 to TRBJ1-2; perhaps TRBD1 as D (5 bases). Looked up from germline, CDR1 is SGHKS and CDR2 is YYEKEE (reference sequence). CDR3 length: 12 amino acids. Trimming stripped 5 bases from V and 4 bases from J, with 9 bases between.

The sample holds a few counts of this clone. This CDR3 reads CSGVQGNSGNTIYF. The CDR3 nucleotides are TGCAGCGGAGTTCAGGGGAACTCTGGAAACACCATATATTTT. The gene calls are TRBV29-1 and TRBJ1-3; TRBD1 might be the D (6 bases). Trimming removed 7 bases at V and 0 bases at J, with 13 bases between. Germline CDR1 SQVTM, CDR2 ANQGSEA. The CDR3 runs to 14 residues.

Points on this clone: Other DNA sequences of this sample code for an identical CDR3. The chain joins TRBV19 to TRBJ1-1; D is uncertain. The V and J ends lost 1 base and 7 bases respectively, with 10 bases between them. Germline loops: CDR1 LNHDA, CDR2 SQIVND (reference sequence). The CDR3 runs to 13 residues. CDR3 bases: TGTGCCAGTAGTATAGGCGGCACCCGTGAAGCTTTCTTT. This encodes CASSIGGTREAFF.